Sequencing of this T cell receptor (beta chain) was carried out in a study of T cells in Graves' hyperthyroidism and ophthalmopathy. The TCR beta CDR3 regions underwent amplification using RNA transcripts as the source. An initial round of RT-PCR targeting the TCR CDR3 relied on the HTBI primer set. Via MiXCR, TCRdb re-called the multiplex PCR reads, giving one row per CDR3 protein. The sample yields about 480,000 distinct CDR3 sequences, under 15% seen once. V was pared by 4 bases and J by 5 bases, with 14 bases between. The CDR3 has 14 residues. Germline CDR1 SGHTA, CDR2 FQGTGA. Newly diagnosed hyperthyroidism patients aged 18 to 65 years had disease lasting under 2 months.

Material for sequencing was blood. This receptor was identified in a woman aged 18-29 years with Graves' hyperthyroidism. The chain couples TRBV7-3 to TRBJ2-5; D unclear. In DNA form, the CDR3 reads TGTGCCAGCAGCTCGCAGGCTATTGGGGAGACCCAGTACTTC. Translating gives CASSSQAIGETQYF.